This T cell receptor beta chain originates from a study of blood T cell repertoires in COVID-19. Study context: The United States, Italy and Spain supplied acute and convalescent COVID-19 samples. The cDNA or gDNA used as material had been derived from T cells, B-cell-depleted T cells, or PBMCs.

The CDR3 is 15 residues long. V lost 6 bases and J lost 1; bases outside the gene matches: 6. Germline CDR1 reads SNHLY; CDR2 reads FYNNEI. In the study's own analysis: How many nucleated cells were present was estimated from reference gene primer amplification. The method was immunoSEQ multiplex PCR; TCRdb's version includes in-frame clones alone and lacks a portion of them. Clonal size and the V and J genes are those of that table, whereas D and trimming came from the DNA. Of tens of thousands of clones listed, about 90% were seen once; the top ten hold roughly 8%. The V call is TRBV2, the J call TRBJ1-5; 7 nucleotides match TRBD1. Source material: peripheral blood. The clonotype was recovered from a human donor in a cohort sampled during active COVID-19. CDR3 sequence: CASRQGILSNQPQHF. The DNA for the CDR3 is TGTGCCAGCAGACAGGGGATTTTAAGCAATCAGCCCCAGCATTTT.